The 25 T cell receptor beta chains below all came from one sample that was sequenced in a study of CD8 T cells in ankylosing spondylitis. One entry per CDR3 protein results from TCRdb running MiXCR on the 5' RACE reads. The data show about 320,000 distinct CDR3 sequences, with approximately 10% seen just once and around 8.4% held by the top ten. Sample: blood, either unsorted or a sorted T cell fraction (not recorded which). These receptor sequences come from a female donor with ankylosing spondylitis or in good health (not recorded which).

This clonotype was observed many times. The chain joins TRBV10-3 to TRBJ2-5; D call uncertain. The CDR3 has 15 amino acids. The V end lost 0 bases, the J end lost 2 bases, and 10 bases lay between the germline ends. Germline V lookup: CDR1 ENHRY, CDR2 SYGVKD. The CDR3 nucleotides are TGTGCCATCAGTGAGTCGATTGGCAGACAAGAGACCCAGTACTTC. It codes for CAISESIGRQETQYF.

This clonotype was picked up many times. The chain couples TRBV28 to TRBJ1-6, with D maybe TRBD1 (6 bases). Between the trimmed V and J ends, which lost 7 bases and 9 bases, there was a span of 16 bases. CDR3 length: 14 amino acids. CDR1 is MDHEN and CDR2 is SYDVKM in the germline V gene. The CDR3 nucleotides are TGTGCCAGCACTAAGACCAGGGGCGGTTCACCCCTCCACTTT. This sequence encodes CASTKTRGGSPLHF. Complete variable domain (other parts from reference TRBV28 and TRBJ1-6): DVKVTQSSRYLVKRTGEKVFLECVQDMDHENMFWYRQDPGLGLRLIYFSYDVKMKEKGDIPEGYSVSREKKERFSLILESASTNQTSMYLCASTKTRGGSPLHFGNGTRLTVT.

Many counts were recorded for this clonotype. The rearrangement joins TRBV5-1 to TRBJ1-2; 10 bases fit TRBD1. The ends lost 4 bases at V and 0 bases at J; junction bases unmatched: 12. The CDR3 is 18 residues long. In germline, CDR1 is SGHRS, CDR2 YFSETQ. The CDR3 DNA reads as TGCGCCAGCAGCCACGGGGACAGGGGCCGGTCAGCTAACTATGGCTACACCTTC. This translates into CASSHGDRGRSANYGYTF.

This clonotype was counted between two and nine times. The chain has TRBV6-1 and TRBJ2-7; D may be TRBD1 (6 bases). Germline-derived CDR1 and CDR2 are MNHNS and SASEGT. CDR3 length equals 14 residues. V was clipped by 8 bases and J by 2 bases, with 16 bases between them. The CDR3: CASHSLTGTYEQYF. The CDR3 bases are TGTGCCAGCCATAGCTTGACAGGCACCTACGAGCAGTACTTC.

This clonotype was counted only a few times. This chain joins TRBV7-2 and TRBJ2-2, with 7 positions matching TRBD1. Per germline, CDR1 SGHTA and CDR2 FQGNSA. J gave up 1 base and V 5 bases, and 4 bases lay outside the gene matches. This CDR3 spans 15 amino acids. The CDR3, as DNA: TGTGCCAGCAGCGCCAGGACAGGGAACACCGGGGAGCTGTTTTTT. It specifies CASSARTGNTGELFF.

Ten or more counts support this clonotype. The V and J genes are TRBV12-3 or TRBV12-4 and TRBJ2-5, with 7 bases lining up with TRBD1. There are 15 residues in the CDR3. V lost 8 bases to trimming and J lost 5 bases; unmatched junction nucleotides: 14. The CDR3 here is CASVRRQGLSETQYF. In DNA form, the CDR3 reads TGTGCCAGCGTTCGTCGACAGGGTCTCTCGGAGACCCAGTACTTC.

This clonotype occurred a few times. Just one base apart from a much larger clone, this may be a read error. The J gene is TRBJ1-2, the V gene TRBV20-1; no clear D. The CDR3 covers 13 residues. Germline CDR1 is DFQATT and CDR2 is SNEGSKA (reference sequence). Trimming took 6 bases from V and 12 from J, leaving 23 bases between them. The CDR3 nucleotides read TGCAGTGCCGAACCACCGGGGATACGAGGCGACACCTTC. Translation: CSAEPPGIRGDTF.

This clonotype was counted between two and nine times. The J gene is TRBJ2-1, the V gene TRBV5-1, with D tentatively TRBD1 or TRBD2 (5 bases each). The CDR3 loop spans 15 amino acids. Germline assignment: CDR1 SGHRS and CDR2 YFSETQ. Trimming pared 4 bases from V and 7 bases from J, leaving 18 bases between. The CDR3 DNA is TGCGCCAGCAGCGCCCGGGACCGCGGAGTGAATGAGCAGTTCTTC. Its translation: CASSARDRGVNEQFF.

In the case of this clonotype: A read error is possible here, since a much larger clone lies one base away. V and J are TRBV5-1 and TRBJ2-1; 10 bases map to TRBD1. Germline V gene lookup returns CDR1 SGHRS and CDR2 YFSETQ. CDR3 size: 17 residues. The CDR3 DNA sequence: TGCGCCAGCAGCTTTACTCCGGGACAGGGGAACTACAATGAGCGGTTCTTC. Translating gives CASSFTPGQGNYNERFF.

There are a few counts of this clonotype. This rearrangement joins TRBV20-1 to TRBJ1-5; no clear D gene. The CDR3 is 13 residues long. The V end lost 3 bases, the J end lost 4 bases, and 10 bases lay between the germline ends. Looked up from germline, CDR1 is DFQATT and CDR2 is SNEGSKA (reference sequence). In DNA form, the CDR3 reads TGCAGTGCTAGTCCCGTAGCGAATCAGCCCCAGCATTTT. This gives the protein CSASPVANQPQHF.

This clonotype has more than one count but fewer than ten. This chain joins TRBV14 and TRBJ2-7, with 14 positions matching TRBD2. CDR3 length: 18 residues. Germline lookup yields CDR1 SGHDN and CDR2 FVKESK. V was clipped by 6 bases and J by 2 bases; unmatched bases: 12. The DNA for the CDR3 is TGTGCCAGCAGAGCATCGACTAGCGGGGGGGCCTGGACCTACGAGCAGTACTTC. Translation: CASRASTSGGAWTYEQYF.

The V call is TRBV19, the J call TRBJ2-3; 7 bases agree with TRBD1. The germline V gene has CDR1 LNHDA and CDR2 SQIVND (reference sequence). The V segment lost 4 bases and the J segment 5 bases; nucleotides outside the gene matches: 15. This CDR3 is built from 17 residues. The CDR3 reads CASSTRTGLSQKDTQYF. In nucleotides, the CDR3 is TGTGCCAGTAGTACCCGGACAGGCTTGAGCCAAAAAGATACGCAGTATTTT.

J is TRBJ1-3 and V is TRBV7-7; D is ambiguous. Trimming cost V 0 bases and J 3 bases, with 9 bases left between them. This CDR3 contains 15 residues. Germline V gene sequence: CDR1 SSHAT, CDR2 FNYEAQ (reference sequence). The CDR3 reads CASSLAGFCGNTIYF. DNA for the CDR3: TGTGCCAGCAGCTTAGCAGGGTTCTGTGGAAACACCATATATTTT. The full variable domain, in which reference TRBV7-7 and TRBJ1-3 provide the parts outside the CDR3, is GAGVSQSPRYKVTKRGQDVTLRCDPISSHATLYWYQQALGQGPEFLTYFNYEAQPDKSGLPSDRFSAERPEGSISTLTIQRTEQRDSAMYRCASSLAGFCGNTIYFGEGSWLTVV.

The chain couples TRBV2 to TRBJ1-4, with a weak D call TRBD1 (5 bases). The CDR3 is made up of 14 amino acids. V was shortened by 5 bases and J by 2 bases, with 9 bases between the two germline ends. In germline, CDR1 is SNHLY, CDR2 FYNNEI. The CDR3 sequence is CASSHRSTNEKLFF. CDR3 in DNA: TGTGCCAGCAGTCACAGGTCGACTAATGAAAAACTGTTTTTT.

This clonotype was seen at least ten times. V usage is TRBV9 and J usage is TRBJ2-4; possibly TRBD1 for D (5 bases). The germline gives CDR1 SGDLS, CDR2 YYNGEE. The CDR3 sequence is 19 residues long. Trimming took 4 bases from V and 0 from J, leaving 23 bases between them. The CDR3 reads CASSPRQSPSLIAKNIQYF. The CDR3 bases are TGTGCCAGCAGCCCGCGACAGTCTCCGTCCCTAATAGCCAAAAACATTCAGTACTTC.

This clonotype has at least ten counts. This chain uses TRBV7-9 with TRBJ1-2, with 7 bases lining up with TRBD1. The germline V gene encodes CDR1 SEHNR and CDR2 FQNEAQ (reference sequence). CDR3 length equals 13 residues. V shed 5 bases, J shed 2 bases, and the junction held 2 bases outside the gene matches. CDR3 sequence: CASSMTGNYGYTF. CDR3 DNA: TGTGCCAGCAGCATGACAGGGAACTATGGCTACACCTTC.

This clonotype was observed at least ten times. The CDR3 coding sequence is TGTGCCAGCAGTTTGTCGGAGACTAGCGACACAGATACGCAGTATTTT. Amino acid sequence: CASSLSETSDTDTQYF. V is TRBV28 and J is TRBJ2-3; 8 positions match TRBD2. The germline V gene encodes CDR1 MDHEN and CDR2 SYDVKM. V trimming: 3 bases; J trimming: 2 bases; junction bases outside the gene matches: 7. The CDR3 extends over 16 amino acids.

This clonotype was recorded a few times. The chain links TRBV5-6 to TRBJ2-1; 8 nucleotides match TRBD1. With V trimmed by 4 bases and J by 6 bases, 9 bases remained unmatched. CDR1 and CDR2 from the germline V gene are SGHDT and YYEEEE. The CDR3 sequence is 15 residues long. The CDR3 nucleotides read TGTGCCAGCAGCCCCGGGACAGGTCTAAGCAATGAGCAGTTCTTC. Amino acids: CASSPGTGLSNEQFF.

This clonotype has a count of ten or more. The J gene is TRBJ2-1, the V gene TRBV28, with TRBD2 identical over 7 bases. Germline CDR1 MDHEN, CDR2 SYDVKM. The V and J ends lost 10 bases and 1 base, in that order; junction bases with no gene match: 10. This CDR3 is built from 15 residues. This chain's CDR3 is CATQIAGGSYNEQFF. The CDR3 DNA reads TGTGCCACCCAAATAGCGGGTGGGTCCTACAATGAGCAGTTCTTC.

The chain joins TRBV5-1 to TRBJ2-2; D possibly uses TRBD1 or TRBD2 (6 bases each). Trimming removed 0 bases from V and 6 bases from J, with 15 bases in between. Germline V CDR1 and CDR2: SGHRS, YFSETQ. There are 16 residues in the CDR3. The CDR3 nucleotides read TGCGCCAGCAGCTTGGAGATAGGGGGGAAAGCCGGGGAGCTGTTTTTT. The encoded protein is CASSLEIGGKAGELFF.

Many counts were recorded for this clonotype. CDR3: CSAMVPRSTYGYTF. CDR3 in DNA: TGCAGTGCTATGGTGCCCAGGAGCACCTATGGCTACACCTTC. The chain recombines TRBV20-1 with TRBJ1-2; D unclear. V was trimmed by 4 bases and J by 4 bases, leaving 16 bases between them. The CDR3 length is 14 residues. Germline loops: CDR1 DFQATT, CDR2 SNEGSKA (reference sequence).

This clonotype has ten or more counts. The rearrangement links TRBV5-5 to TRBJ2-1, with D possibly being TRBD1 (6 bases). V gave up 0 bases and J gave up 5 bases, with 9 bases separating them. Germline CDR1 reads SGHKS; CDR2 reads YYEKEE (reference sequence). The CDR3 spans 14 residues. The CDR3 nucleotides read TGTGCCAGCAGCTTGGGGTCAGGGGACAATGAGCAGTTCTTC. Its protein product is CASSLGSGDNEQFF.

A note on this clonotype: The junction departs from the called germline gene at one end, perhaps through a read error. The rearrangement joins TRBV20-1 to TRBJ2-5, with D possibly being TRBD2 (6 bases). This CDR3 is built from 13 residues. The germline V gene encodes CDR1 DFQATT and CDR2 SNEGSKA (reference sequence). DNA of the CDR3: TGCAGTGCTAGAGAAGGGTTACGGGAGACCCAGTCCTTC. Its protein is CSAREGLRETQSF.

This clonotype has a count of ten or more. The rearrangement joins TRBV5-1 to TRBJ2-1; D tentatively fits TRBD1 or TRBD2 (5 bases each). CDR3 length equals 14 residues. V lost 6 bases and J lost 6, with 16 bases in between. The germline CDR1 and CDR2 sequences are SGHRS and YFSETQ. This CDR3 is CASTTGTLVNEQFF. The CDR3 DNA reads as TGCGCCAGCACCACCGGGACCCTTGTCAATGAGCAGTTCTTC.

At least ten counts were recorded for this clonotype. This chain links TRBV10-3 with TRBJ1-3, with D tentatively TRBD1 (5 bases). The V gene's germline CDR1 is ENHRY and CDR2 SYGVKD. This CDR3 spans 15 amino acids. V lost 7 bases to trimming and J lost 1 base, with 14 bases between them. CDR3 residues: CAIMDDSRSGNTIYF. CDR3 DNA: TGTGCCATCATGGACGACAGTCGTTCTGGAAACACCATATATTTT.